This T cell receptor (beta chain) was observed in a study of cytomegalovirus exposure and HLA in healthy donors. V was clipped by 0 bases and J by 5 bases, with 7 bases between them. The germline CDR1 and CDR2 sequences are GTSNPN and SVGIG (reference sequence). CDR3 length equals 13 residues. Study-wide results and caveats: In an earlier analysis, in approximately 630 donors, most V segments appeared productive either ~90% or ~30% of the time.

Donors were ostensibly healthy at sampling, although undocumented immune exposures were probable. As for this clone: Its antigen is not identified.

Primers included in the PCR were 60 Vbeta and 13 Jbeta primers. TCRdb's table, derived via immunoSEQ multiplex PCR, lists solely in-frame clones and lacks some. The sample lists around 98,000 clones; more than 75% were seen once. The chain recombines TRBV30 with TRBJ1-4, with D possibly matching TRBD1 (6 bases). This sequence originates from a human donor in good health. Sequenced sample: PBMCs. This CDR3 reads CAWSVGQNEKLFF. CDR3 sequence (DNA): TGTGCCTGGAGTGTAGGACAGAATGAAAAACTGTTTTTT.